The clone carrying this TCR beta chain ranks as medium-sized. Its antigen is not known. TCR cDNA molecules each carried a unique molecular identifier. TCRdb called the 5' RACE reads again in MiXCR, with one record for every CDR3 protein. This sample has 5,100 or so distinct CDR3 sequences, with 3% to 4% found just once. This sample is drawn from a study of spatial heterogeneity in lung cancer. Study-level information: A module score for T cells, taken from matched bulk RNA-seq, correlated strongly with TCR transcript counts in tumor regions. General study results and limits: Ubiquitous nonsynonymous mutations were tracked by counts of ubiquitous expanded TCRs, and regional ones by counts of regional expanded TCRs. Tumors with more nonsynonymous mutations had more expanded intratumoral alpha and beta TCRs.

Described time point: sample taken at primary tumor resection. The donors comprised about 70 untreated early-stage non-small cell lung cancer patients. CDR3 size: 14 residues. V trimming: 6 bases; J trimming: 6 bases; junction bases outside the gene matches: 10. The chain combines TRBV12-3 or TRBV12-4 with TRBJ2-7, with 8 bases aligning to TRBD1. This receptor was identified in a female donor with early-stage non-small cell lung cancer. This specimen was lung tumor tissue, taken at surgery. The DNA of the CDR3 is TGTGCCAGCAGCCTGGACAGGGCAAGGGTCGAGCAGTACTTC. Its protein product is CASSLDRARVEQYF.